One and the same sample provided the 25 T cell receptor beta chains below, sequenced in a study of T cell repertoires in cytomegalovirus infection (dated by TCRdb to about 2019). The treatment or condition label for this specimen denotes: in vitro stimulation with specific CMV peptide epitopes to enrich CMV-specific T cells. Instrument on record: Illumina HiSeq 1500. TCRdb's own reprocessing of the public reads used fastp at Q25 and MiXCR and kept productive beta chains. Every CDR3 protein is listed once, alongside the most common genes and DNA of its rows. The sample table lists about a million distinct CDR3 sequences, 30% to 40% of them with a count of one. Jointly, the top ten make up around an eighth of the sample. These receptors are not linked to any known antigen. This sample comprised cultured CD8+ T cells from PBMCs, obtained from culture after CMV antigen stimulation. Every receptor here comes from a human donor in good health (CMV status not recorded). Some clones in this sample may be carry-over from other donors' samples.

This clonotype has more than one count but fewer than ten. The CDR3 is CASSTLNTEAFF. CDR3 DNA sequence: TGTGCCAGCAGCACCTTGAACACTGAAGCTTTCTTT. The chain combines TRBV13 with TRBJ1-1; D uncertain. CDR3 length equals 12 residues. Germline values: CDR1 PRHDT, CDR2 FYEKMQ (reference sequence). V was cut by 5 bases and J by 0 bases, with 4 bases left in between.

This clonotype was detected only a few times. The chain joins TRBV5-5 to TRBJ1-1; D possibly corresponds to TRBD1 (5 bases). Germline assignment: CDR1 SGHKS and CDR2 YYEKEE (reference sequence). The CDR3 runs to 15 residues. Trimming removed 0 bases at V and 4 bases at J, with 13 bases between. The CDR3 here is CASSLGAGRGTEAFF. The CDR3, as DNA: TGTGCCAGCAGCTTGGGGGCCGGGAGGGGCACTGAAGCTTTCTTT.

This rearrangement joins TRBV6-2 or TRBV6-3 to TRBJ2-3; the D gene is possibly TRBD1 (5 bases). CDR1 and CDR2 from the germline V gene are MNHEY and SVGEGT. V was pared by 0 bases and J by 6 bases, with 7 bases between. CDR3 length equals 13 residues. The CDR3 nucleotides are TGTGCCAGCAGTTACTCGAGACAGGATACGCAGTATTTT. This sequence encodes CASSYSRQDTQYF.

This clonotype was counted a few times. The chain links TRBV6-5 to TRBJ2-7, with D perhaps matching TRBD2 (6 bases). Germline-derived CDR1 and CDR2 are MNHEY and SVGAGI. Trimming shortened V by 0 bases and J by 2 bases, and 11 bases separated the two germline ends. The CDR3 consists of 15 residues. CDR3 nucleotides: TGTGCCAGCAGTTACTCGAGGAGGGGCCCCTACGAGCAGTACGTC. This codes for CASSYSRRGPYEQYV.

This clonotype showed up just a few times. The rearrangement links TRBV6-1 to TRBJ2-3; TRBD2 aligns across 10 bases. CDR1 is MNHNS, CDR2 SASEGT, per germline. V lost 9 bases, J lost 6 bases, and 9 bases stayed unmatched. The CDR3 spans 14 residues. The CDR3 loop is CASGTSTSGDTQYF. The CDR3 nucleotides are TGTGCCAGTGGAACGTCGACTAGCGGGGATACGCAGTATTTT.

The rearrangement links TRBV12-3 or TRBV12-4 to TRBJ2-7; D is unresolved. This CDR3 is 15 amino acids long. Trimming shortened V by 6 bases and J by 2 bases, and 17 bases separated the two germline ends. CDR3 nucleotide sequence: TGTGCCAGCAGGGGTGGGGTCGACCCGCCCTACGAGCAGTACTTC. Its protein is CASRGGVDPPYEQYF.

V is TRBV5-4 and J is TRBJ2-3, with 7 bases matching TRBD2. CDR1 is SGHNT, CDR2 YYREEE, per germline (reference sequence). This CDR3 contains 16 residues. V dropped 3 bases and J dropped 2; count of bases not matched to a gene: 9. The CDR3 here is CASSWKREILTDTQYF. For the CDR3, the DNA is TGTGCCAGCAGCTGGAAGCGGGAAATCCTCACAGATACGCAGTATTTT.

This rearrangement joins TRBV28 to TRBJ1-1; the D gene is possibly TRBD1 (5 bases). CDR3 length: 16 residues. The V end lost 5 bases, the J end lost 2 bases, and 18 bases lay between the germline ends. Per the germline V gene, CDR1 is MDHEN and CDR2 is SYDVKM. The CDR3 protein is CASSLLQFGGNTEAFF. In DNA, the CDR3 is TGTGCCAGCAGTCTCCTACAGTTTGGGGGAAACACTGAAGCTTTCTTT.

V gene TRBV29-1 combines with J gene TRBJ2-7; D perhaps matches TRBD1 (6 bases). Germline CDR1 reads SQVTM; CDR2 reads ANQGSEA. The CDR3 runs 12 residues. The V end was cut by 2 bases, the J end by 5 bases, with 10 bases between. The chain's CDR3 is CSVELQGNEQYF. The CDR3 nucleotides read TGCAGCGTTGAATTGCAGGGGAACGAGCAGTACTTC.

This clonotype appeared a few times. The V gene is TRBV28, the J gene TRBJ2-7; a weak D match, TRBD2 (7 bases). The CDR3 has 14 residues. Germline values: CDR1 MDHEN, CDR2 SYDVKM. Between the trimmed V and J ends, which lost 3 bases and 5 bases, there was a span of 14 bases. The CDR3 loop reads CASSLGGRHDEQYV. The CDR3 coding sequence is TGTGCCAGCAGTTTGGGGGGGCGACACGACGAGCAGTACGTC.

DNA of the CDR3: TGTGCCAGCAGCCCTGACAGGGGTGGGGAGCAGTACTTC. As protein: CASSPDRGGEQYF. This chain links TRBV13 with TRBJ2-7, with 8 bases identical to TRBD1. After removal of 5 bases from V and 7 bases from J, the junction contained 7 bases not matched to a gene. The germline gives CDR1 PRHDT, CDR2 FYEKMQ (reference sequence). The CDR3 loop spans 13 amino acids.

The V gene is TRBV6-8, the J gene TRBJ1-5, with D maybe TRBD1 (5 bases). The germline CDR1 and CDR2 sequences are MNHGY and SAAAGT. This CDR3 contains 15 residues. Trimming left V 10 bases short and J 2 bases short, with 18 bases between. The CDR3 DNA reads as TGTGCCATCTTAGACAGCGGGGGTGGCAATCAGCCCCAGCATTTT. Amino acid sequence: CAILDSGGGNQPQHF.

The J gene is TRBJ2-5, the V gene TRBV25-1; possible D gene TRBD2, 6 bases. Looked up from germline, CDR1 is MGHDK and CDR2 is SYGVNS. CDR3 length: 17 amino acids. With 1 base removed from V and 11 bases from J, the gap between germline ends came to 26 bases. In nucleotides, the CDR3 is TGTGCCAGCAGTGAATCGGTCCAGGCTAGCGTCCCCCAGGTTCAGTACTTC. As protein: CASSESVQASVPQVQYF.

The rearrangement joins TRBV7-6 to TRBJ1-5; possible D gene TRBD1, 5 bases. This CDR3 has 15 residues. Trimming left V 0 bases short and J 5 bases short, with 11 bases between. CDR1 SGHVS and CDR2 FNYEAQ come from the germline V gene. The CDR3 loop reads CASSLAGGIDQPQHF. The CDR3 nucleotides are TGTGCCAGCAGCTTAGCGGGGGGGATCGATCAGCCCCAGCATTTT.

This clonotype was recorded many times. This chain connects TRBV7-9 to TRBJ1-1, with D tentatively TRBD1 (6 bases). The V gene's germline CDR1 is SEHNR and CDR2 FQNEAQ (reference sequence). V dropped 5 bases and J dropped 1 base, with 14 bases sitting between them. This CDR3 contains 15 residues. CDR3 nucleotides: TGTGCCAGCAGCGTCACAGGGATAGGGAACACTGAAGCTTTCTTT. Protein sequence: CASSVTGIGNTEAFF.

This clonotype was counted a single time. The chain links TRBV7-3 to TRBJ2-1, with 8 bases fitting TRBD2. Unmatched junction bases numbered 11, after V lost 5 bases and J lost 8 bases. The CDR3 length is 15 residues. Per the germline V gene, CDR1 is SGHTA and CDR2 is FQGTGA. The CDR3 is CASSPPGGGPHEQFF. The CDR3 bases are TGTGCCAGCAGCCCCCCCGGGGGGGGGCCCCATGAGCAGTTCTTC.

A single count supports this clonotype. The genes are TRBV11-2 and TRBJ2-5, with 13 positions matching TRBD2. V was pared by 6 bases and J by 2 bases, with 3 bases of the junction left unmatched. The germline V gene has CDR1 SGHAT and CDR2 FQNNGV. The CDR3 consists of 15 residues. In DNA form, the CDR3 reads TGTGCCAGCAGATTACTAGCGGGGGGGCAAGAGACCCAGTACTTC. As protein: CASRLLAGGQETQYF.

This chain links TRBV7-9 with TRBJ2-7; D gene ambiguous. Germline-derived CDR1 and CDR2 are SEHNR and FQNEAQ (reference sequence). The CDR3 has 12 amino acids. V lost 5 bases, J lost 2 bases, and 7 bases lay in between. This CDR3 reads CASSKVPYEQYV. CDR3 DNA: TGTGCCAGCAGCAAAGTACCCTACGAGCAGTACGTC.

This chain joins TRBV19 and TRBJ2-2; D not resolved. V was shortened by 8 bases and J by 5 bases, with 15 bases between the two germline ends. From germline, CDR1 is LNHDA and CDR2 SQIVND (reference sequence). CDR3 size: 14 residues. CDR3: CASFGRPGTGELFF. The CDR3 DNA sequence: TGTGCCAGTTTCGGACGCCCCGGGACCGGGGAGCTGTTTTTT.

The rearrangement joins TRBV2 to TRBJ1-5, with a tentative D call TRBD1 (6 bases). Germline assignment: CDR1 SNHLY and CDR2 FYNNEI. The CDR3 length is 15 residues. Trimming stripped 9 bases from V and 0 bases from J, with 15 bases between. The CDR3 reads CASEPGQYSNQPQHF. The CDR3 DNA reads as TGTGCCAGTGAACCGGGACAATATAGCAATCAGCCCCAGCATTTT.

The chain couples TRBV9 to TRBJ2-3, with D possibly TRBD1 on 6 matching bases. The CDR3 length is 16 residues. V lost 4 bases and J lost 2, with 17 bases in between. Germline assignment: CDR1 SGDLS and CDR2 YYNGEE. CDR3 coding DNA: TGTGCCAGCAGCTTCCGGGACACCGCTAACACAGATACGCAGTATTTT. Translating it yields CASSFRDTANTDTQYF.

This rearrangement joins TRBV6-8 to TRBJ2-1, with 8 bases aligning to TRBD2. V lost 0 bases, J lost 7 bases, and 11 bases stayed unmatched. The CDR3 has 17 residues. CDR1 is MNHGY, CDR2 SAAAGT, per germline. This CDR3 is CASSYSKGRGGRNEQFF. For the CDR3, the DNA is TGTGCCAGCAGTTACTCGAAGGGCCGGGGGGGCAGGAATGAGCAGTTCTTC.

The gene calls are TRBV20-1 and TRBJ1-6, with no clear D. Germline assignment: CDR1 DFQATT and CDR2 SNEGSKA (reference sequence). Between the trimmed V and J ends, which lost 4 bases and 11 bases, there was a span of 15 bases. CDR3 length equals 13 residues. This chain's CDR3 is CSAKGLLEPPLHF. Here the CDR3 DNA reads TGCAGTGCTAAAGGCCTATTGGAGCCACCCCTCCACTTT.

This clonotype was recorded a few times. The chain couples TRBV6-2 or TRBV6-3 to TRBJ2-5, with D perhaps TRBD1 or TRBD2 (5 bases each). The V gene lost 8 bases and the J gene lost 2 bases, with 18 bases spanning the gap. CDR3 length: 15 residues. Germline V lookup: CDR1 MNHEY, CDR2 SVGEGT. The CDR3: CASAALRDQQETQYF. Here the CDR3 DNA reads TGTGCCAGCGCCGCCCTCCGGGACCAACAAGAGACCCAGTACTTC.

A word on this clonotype: A much larger clone lies a single base off, so this may be a read error. The CDR3 does not end in the conserved phenylalanine or tryptophan, so this is likely a read error. The rearrangement links TRBV7-3 to TRBJ2-3; D unresolved. Germline CDR1 and CDR2: SGHTA and FQGTGA. The V gene lost 6 bases and the J gene lost 10 bases, with 17 bases spanning the gap. The CDR3 totals 13 residues. The CDR3 DNA reads as TGTGCCAGCAGTCCTTCTAGGCAAACCCCGCAGTATTAT. It translates to CASSPSRQTPQYY.